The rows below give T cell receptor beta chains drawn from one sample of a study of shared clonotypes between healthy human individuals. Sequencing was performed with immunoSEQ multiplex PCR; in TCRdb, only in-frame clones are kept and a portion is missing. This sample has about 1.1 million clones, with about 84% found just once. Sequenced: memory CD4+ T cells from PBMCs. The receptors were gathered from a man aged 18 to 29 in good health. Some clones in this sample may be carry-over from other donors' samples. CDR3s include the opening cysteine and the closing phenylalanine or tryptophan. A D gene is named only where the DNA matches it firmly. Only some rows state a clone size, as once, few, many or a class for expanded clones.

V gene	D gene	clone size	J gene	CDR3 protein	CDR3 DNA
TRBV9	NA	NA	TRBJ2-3	CASSVDLDTQYF	TGTGCCAGCAGCGTTGACCTGGATACGCAGTATTTT
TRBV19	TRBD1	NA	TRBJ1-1	CASSRGGLVNTEAFF	TGTGCCAGTAGTAGAGGGGGCCTCGTGAACACTGAAGCTTTCTTT
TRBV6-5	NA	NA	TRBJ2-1	CASSPTGLYNEQFF	TGTGCCAGCAGCCCTACGGGACTTTACAATGAGCAGTTCTTC
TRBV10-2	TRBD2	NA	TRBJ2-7	CASGTSGNYEQYF	TGCGCCAGCGGGACTAGCGGTAACTACGAGCAGTACTTC
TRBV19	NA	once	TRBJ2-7	CASSTQGGSYEQYF	TGTGCCAGTAGCACACAGGGGGGGTCCTACGAGCAGTACTTC
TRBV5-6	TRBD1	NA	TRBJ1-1	CASSSGRGEEAFF	TGTGCCAGCAGCTCTGGCAGGGGGGAGGAAGCTTTCTTT
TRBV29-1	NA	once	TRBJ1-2	CSVAMGGGLYGYTF	TGCAGCGTGGCAATGGGGGGCGGGCTCTATGGCTACACCTTC
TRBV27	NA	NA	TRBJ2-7	CASSFRDGLYEQYF	TGTGCCAGCAGTTTCCGGGACGGTCTCTACGAGCAGTACTTC
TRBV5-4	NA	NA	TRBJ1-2	CASSTPQRPAGGYTF	TGTGCCAGCAGCACACCACAAAGGCCAGCGGGTGGCTACACCTTC
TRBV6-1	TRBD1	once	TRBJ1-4	CASSKGQPNEKLFF	TGTGCCAGCAGTAAGGGACAGCCTAATGAAAAACTGTTTTTT
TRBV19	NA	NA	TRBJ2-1	CASSIVGLAEQFF	TGTGCCAGTAGTATAGTGGGGCTGGCCGAGCAGTTCTTC
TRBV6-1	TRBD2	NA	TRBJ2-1	CASSAYTSGSYVDEQFF	TGTGCCAGCAGTGCGTATACTAGCGGGAGTTACGTCGATGAGCAGTTCTTC
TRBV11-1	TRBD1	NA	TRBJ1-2	CASSLEAGGKYGYTF	TGTGCCAGCAGCTTAGAGGCAGGGGGCAAGTATGGCTACACCTTC
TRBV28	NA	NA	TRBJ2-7	CASSLNLDRDSTYEQYF	TGTGCCAGCAGTTTAAACCTAGACCGGGACTCAACCTACGAGCAGTACTTC
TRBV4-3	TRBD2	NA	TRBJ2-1	CASSQAGVGEGEQFF	TGCGCCAGCAGCCAAGCCGGGGTCGGGGAGGGTGAGCAGTTCTTC
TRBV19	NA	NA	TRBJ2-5	CASSTGYQETQYF	TGTGCCAGTAGTACCGGGTACCAAGAGACCCAGTACTTC
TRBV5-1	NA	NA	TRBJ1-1	CASSQGHMNTEAFF	TGCGCCAGCAGTCAGGGACACATGAACACTGAAGCTTTCTTT
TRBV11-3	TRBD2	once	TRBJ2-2	CASSLGPSRGRSTGELFF	TGTGCCAGCAGCTTAGGACCTTCCCGCGGGAGGTCAACCGGGGAGCTGTTTTTT
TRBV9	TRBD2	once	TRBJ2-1	CASSAGGAYNEQFF	TGTGCCAGCAGCGCCGGGGGGGCCTACAATGAGCAGTTCTTC
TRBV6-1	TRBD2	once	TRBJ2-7	CASSGPSGSGGEQYF	TGTGCCAGCAGTGGACCTAGCGGGAGTGGCGGCGAGCAGTACTTC
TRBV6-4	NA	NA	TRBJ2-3	CASSDAGDTQYF	TGTGCCAGCAGTGACGCGGGGGATACGCAGTATTTT
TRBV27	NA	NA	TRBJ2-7	CASRRQLTPSYEQYF	TGTGCCAGCAGGCGACAGCTGACCCCATCCTACGAGCAGTACTTC
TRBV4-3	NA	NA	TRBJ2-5	CASSQEIGGLETQYF	TGCGCCAGCAGCCAAGAGATTGGAGGGCTGGAGACCCAGTACTTC
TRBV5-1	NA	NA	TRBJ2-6	CASSRQGQSEANVLTF	TGCGCCAGCAGCCGACAAGGACAGTCTGAGGCCAACGTCCTGACTTTC
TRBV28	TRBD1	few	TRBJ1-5	CASSSGGRNQPQHF	TGTGCCAGCAGTTCAGGGGGCAGGAATCAGCCCCAGCATTTT
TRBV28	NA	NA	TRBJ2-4	CASSSLDGGAKNIQYF	TGTGCCAGCAGTTCTCTCGATGGGGGAGCCAAAAACATTCAGTACTTC
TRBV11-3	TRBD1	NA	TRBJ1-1	CASSQGTGPNTEAFF	TGTGCCAGCAGCCAGGGGACAGGGCCCAACACTGAAGCTTTCTTT
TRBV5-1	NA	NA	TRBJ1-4	CASSLRPFNEKLFF	TGCGCCAGCAGCTTGCGGCCGTTTAATGAAAAACTGTTTTTT
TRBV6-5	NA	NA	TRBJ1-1	CARRKRGEAFF	TGTGCCAGGCGAAAGAGGGGTGAGGCTTTCTTT
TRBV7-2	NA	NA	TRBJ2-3	CASSSRPGPDTQYF	TGTGCCAGCAGCTCACGTCCGGGGCCAGATACGCAGTATTTT
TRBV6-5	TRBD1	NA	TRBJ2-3	CASSSGQPTDTQYF	TGTGCCAGCAGTTCGGGACAGCCAACAGATACGCAGTATTTT
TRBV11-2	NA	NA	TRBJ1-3	CASSFTGGGNTIYF	TGTGCCAGCAGCTTTACGGGCGGTGGAAACACCATATATTTT
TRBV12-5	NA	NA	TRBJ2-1	CASGLVRDQNNEQFF	TGTGCTAGTGGTTTGGTTAGAGACCAGAACAATGAGCAGTTCTTC
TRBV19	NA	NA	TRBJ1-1	CASSKPNPRSTEAFF	TGTGCCAGTAGCAAGCCTAACCCGAGGAGCACTGAAGCTTTCTTT
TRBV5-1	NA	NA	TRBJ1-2	CASSLEEGRGGYTF	TGCGCCAGCAGCTTGGAGGAGGGTCGAGGTGGCTACACCTTC
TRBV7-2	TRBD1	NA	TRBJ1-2	CASSQARGHNYGYTF	TGTGCCAGCAGCCAGGCGAGGGGGCATAACTATGGCTACACCTTC
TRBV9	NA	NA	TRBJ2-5	CASSAGPTSAEETQYF	TGTGCCAGCAGCGCGGGACCGACATCGGCGGAAGAGACCCAGTACTTC
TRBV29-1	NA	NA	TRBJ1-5	CSVEVGAEGQPQHF	TGCAGCGTTGAAGTAGGGGCGGAGGGTCAGCCCCAGCATTTT
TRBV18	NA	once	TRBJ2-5	CASSPGGLVQETQYF	TGTGCCAGCTCACCAGGCGGATTAGTCCAAGAGACCCAGTACTTC
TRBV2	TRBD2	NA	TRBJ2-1	CASTWLPAGEYEQFF	TGTGCCAGCACTTGGCTACCAGCGGGAGAATACGAGCAGTTCTTC
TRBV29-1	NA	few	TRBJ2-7	CSVEAYPYEQYF	TGCAGCGTTGAAGCGTACCCCTACGAGCAGTACTTC
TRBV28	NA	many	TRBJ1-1	CASSLLGSTKVAFF	TGTGCCAGCAGTTTATTAGGGTCAACCAAAGTAGCTTTCTTT
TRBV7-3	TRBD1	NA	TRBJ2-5	CASSLGQGGQETQYF	TGTGCCAGCAGCTTAGGACAGGGGGGACAAGAGACCCAGTACTTC
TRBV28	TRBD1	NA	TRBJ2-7	CASSTSKTGNSEQYF	TGTGCCAGCAGTACCTCCAAGACAGGGAATAGCGAGCAGTACTTC
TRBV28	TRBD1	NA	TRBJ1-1	CASSSAGTGMKGEAFF	TGTGCCAGCAGTTCCGCCGGGACAGGGATGAAGGGTGAAGCTTTCTTT
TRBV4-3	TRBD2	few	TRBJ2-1	CASSSGPAGGPGGSYNEQFF	TGCGCCAGCAGCTCGGGCCCGGCGGGAGGGCCGGGGGGCTCCTACAATGAGCAGTTCTTC
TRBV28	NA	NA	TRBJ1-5	CASSLQGSSTKNQPQHF	TGTGCCAGCAGTTTACAGGGGTCTTCGACCAAAAATCAGCCCCAGCATTTT
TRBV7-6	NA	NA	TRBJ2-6	CASSLALPGSGANVLTF	TGTGCCAGCAGCTTAGCGTTGCCGGGCTCGGGGGCCAACGTCCTGACTTTC
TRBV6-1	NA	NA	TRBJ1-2	CASSDLLQGAYGYTF	TGTGCCAGCAGTGATCTTTTACAGGGCGCCTATGGCTACACCTTC
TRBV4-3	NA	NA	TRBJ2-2	CASSQVKQGNTGELFF	TGCGCCAGCAGCCAAGTAAAACAGGGGAACACCGGGGAGCTGTTTTTT
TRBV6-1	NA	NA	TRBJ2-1	CASSAGRGSYNEQFF	TGTGCCAGCAGCGCCGGCAGGGGCTCCTACAATGAGCAGTTCTTC